The next 27 T cell receptor beta chains were all read from a single sample in a study of identical twins. Via MiXCR, TCRdb re-called the 5' RACE reads, giving one row per CDR3 protein. In the table there are roughly 490,000 distinct CDR3 sequences, more than 13% of which are singletons. This sample was also put to use in a study of yellow fever vaccine responses in identical twins.

Sequencing used CD4+ T cells sorted from blood. All receptors derive from a woman aged 18-30 years in good health.

The chain carries TRBV3-1 and TRBJ2-5, with no clear D. This CDR3 spans 14 amino acids. V lost 5 bases, J lost 1 base, and 11 bases lay in between. Germline CDR1 is LGHDT and CDR2 is YNNKEL (reference sequence). CDR3 bases: TGTGCCAGCAGCACTCGGGTGAGCCAAGAGACCCAGTACTTC. Protein sequence: CASSTRVSQETQYF.

The chain uses TRBV5-5 and TRBJ2-1; 10 bases agree with TRBD1. With 4 bases clipped from V and 4 bases from J, the junction kept 8 bases outside the gene matches. CDR3 length: 16 amino acids. The germline V gene encodes CDR1 SGHKS and CDR2 YYEKEE (reference sequence). This CDR3 is CASSKGGTGVYNEQFF. CDR3 sequence (DNA): TGTGCCAGCAGCAAAGGGGGGACAGGGGTTTACAATGAGCAGTTCTTC. Variable domain in full (rest from reference TRBV5-5 and TRBJ2-1): DAGVTQSPTHLIKTRGQQVTLRCSPISGHKSVSWYQQVLGQGPQFIFQYYEKEERGRGNFPDRFSARQFPNYSSELNVNALLLGDSALYLCASSKGGTGVYNEQFFGPGTRLTVL.

The chain combines TRBV5-1 with TRBJ2-2; TRBD2 agrees at 9 bases. The CDR3 extends over 18 amino acids. Germline trimming cut 2 bases from V and 0 bases from J; bases unmatched to any gene: 8. Germline V gene lookup returns CDR1 SGHRS and CDR2 YFSETQ. CDR3 coding DNA: TGCGCCAGCAGCTTTGGACATAGCGGGGGAGCGAACACCGGGGAGCTGTTTTTT. It codes for CASSFGHSGGANTGELFF.

The J gene is TRBJ2-7, the V gene TRBV20-1; perhaps TRBD2 as D (5 bases). This CDR3 is built from 14 residues. Germline values: CDR1 DFQATT, CDR2 SNEGSKA (reference sequence). Between the trimmed V and J ends, which lost 3 bases and 2 bases, there was a span of 14 bases. CDR3 DNA: TGCAGTGCTAGGGAGGCCAGGCGAACCTACGAGCAGTACTTC. Translated, it gives CSAREARRTYEQYF.

CDR3 nucleotides: TGTGCCAGCAGTTTCGGGGCTACTCTAGAGACCCAGTACTTC. It yields the protein CASSFGATLETQYF. V is TRBV28 and J is TRBJ2-5; D possibly uses TRBD1 or TRBD2 (5 bases each). Germline CDR1 MDHEN, CDR2 SYDVKM. The CDR3 is 14 residues long. V lost 3 bases, J lost 4 bases, and 12 bases lay in between.

V gene TRBV9 combines with J gene TRBJ2-2; 10 nucleotides match TRBD1. Germline V CDR1 and CDR2: SGDLS, YYNGEE. The CDR3 sequence is 15 residues long. Unmatched junction bases numbered 4, after V lost 3 bases and J lost 5 bases. CDR3 DNA sequence: TGTGCCAGCAGCGGAACGGGACAGGGGACCGGGGAGCTGTTTTTT. It yields the protein CASSGTGQGTGELFF.

This clonotype was detected only a few times. The V call is TRBV3-1, the J call TRBJ2-3, with unresolved D. V was pared by 6 bases and J by 5 bases, with 15 bases between. The CDR3 consists of 14 residues. Germline V gene sequence: CDR1 LGHDT, CDR2 YNNKEL (reference sequence). The CDR3 DNA reads TGTGCCAGCAGAGGAACTCCTGCCGGAGATACGCAGTATTTT. Encoded protein: CASRGTPAGDTQYF.

Only a few counts were recorded for this clonotype. The chain employs TRBV7-9 and TRBJ2-3; D is perhaps TRBD1 (5 bases). Trimming removed 1 base from V and 2 bases from J, with 19 bases in between. The CDR3 loop spans 18 amino acids. Germline values: CDR1 SEHNR, CDR2 FQNEAQ (reference sequence). The CDR3 DNA sequence: TGTGCCAGCAGCTTAGGCCCGGTGGGGCGGAAGCTCACAGATACGCAGTATTTT. Protein sequence: CASSLGPVGRKLTDTQYF.

There are many counts of this clonotype. The rearrangement joins TRBV3-1 to TRBJ1-2; TRBD1 might be the D (5 bases). The CDR3 is 13 amino acids. CDR1 is LGHDT, CDR2 YNNKEL, per germline (reference sequence). The V gene lost 4 bases and the J gene lost 2 bases, with 8 bases spanning the gap. DNA for the CDR3: TGTGCCAGCAGCCGGGGGTCGAACTATGGCTACACCTTC. Residues: CASSRGSNYGYTF.

This clonotype was counted a few times. The chain is built from TRBV20-1 and TRBJ2-2, with no clear D. Trimming removed 1 base at V and 6 bases at J, with 9 bases between. CDR3 length equals 13 residues. From germline, CDR1 is DFQATT and CDR2 SNEGSKA (reference sequence). CDR3 loop: CSARGSGSGELFF. In nucleotides, the CDR3 is TGCAGTGCTAGAGGATCTGGGTCCGGGGAGCTGTTTTTT.

This clonotype was recorded at least ten times. The V and J genes are TRBV28 and TRBJ2-1; D call uncertain. V shed 2 bases and J shed 9 bases, with 11 bases lying between them. Germline V gene lookup returns CDR1 MDHEN and CDR2 SYDVKM. The CDR3 spans 13 residues. The CDR3 DNA is TGTGCCAGCAGTTTACGGCTCCACGGTGAGCAGTTCTTC. This translates into CASSLRLHGEQFF.

This clonotype showed up just a few times. This chain uses TRBV7-9 with TRBJ1-2; 8 bases agree with TRBD1. The CDR3 totals 16 residues. V dropped 4 bases and J dropped 4; count of bases not matched to a gene: 11. From germline, CDR1 is SEHNR and CDR2 FQNEAQ (reference sequence). The CDR3 nucleotides read TGTGCCAGCAGCTCCGACCCGGGACAGGTTTTCTATGGCTACACCTTC. It specifies CASSSDPGQVFYGYTF.

This chain uses TRBV5-8 with TRBJ1-5; a possible D gene is TRBD1 (6 bases). Per the germline V gene, CDR1 is SGHTS and CDR2 is YDEGEE. CDR3 length: 14 residues. V dropped 1 base and J dropped 2 bases, with 7 bases sitting between them. In DNA, the CDR3 is TGTGCCAGCAGCTTGCACAGGGGCAATCAGCCCCAGCATTTT. It specifies CASSLHRGNQPQHF.

This clonotype occurred many times. The chain uses TRBV3-1 and TRBJ1-5; 7 nucleotides line up with TRBD1. The CDR3 totals 13 residues. Trimming at V came to 5 bases and at J to 7 bases, leaving 5 bases not matched to a gene. Germline V gives CDR1 LGHDT, CDR2 YNNKEL (reference sequence). In DNA, the CDR3 is TGTGCCAGCAGCACAGGGGAGAGGCAGCCCCAGCATTTT. Protein sequence: CASSTGERQPQHF.

The rearrangement joins TRBV3-1 to TRBJ2-2; a possible D gene is TRBD2 (5 bases). In germline, CDR1 is LGHDT, CDR2 YNNKEL (reference sequence). The CDR3 sequence is 13 residues long. The germline V and J ends were trimmed by 7 bases and 5 bases, with 11 bases remaining between them. This CDR3 is CASMPRVTGELFF. Here the CDR3 DNA reads TGTGCCAGCATGCCGCGGGTTACCGGGGAGCTGTTTTTT.

The chain employs TRBV7-9 and TRBJ2-3, with 9 bases identical to TRBD2. CDR1 is SEHNR, CDR2 FQNEAQ, per germline (reference sequence). The CDR3 has 15 amino acids. J lost 5 bases, V lost 2 bases, and 5 bases had no gene match. The CDR3 reads CASSLRGRAIDTQYF. In nucleotides, the CDR3 is TGTGCCAGCAGCTTACGCGGGAGGGCCATAGATACGCAGTATTTT.

The gene calls are TRBV7-3 and TRBJ2-1, with 7 bases aligning to TRBD2. The CDR3 loop spans 15 amino acids. CDR1 is SGHTA and CDR2 is FQGTGA in the germline V gene. The V segment lost 5 bases and the J segment 7 bases; nucleotides outside the gene matches: 11. The CDR3 sequence: CASSPTGGGINEQFF. The CDR3, as DNA: TGTGCCAGCAGCCCGACCGGCGGGGGTATTAATGAGCAGTTCTTC.

This clonotype was observed many times. V usage is TRBV29-1 and J usage is TRBJ2-3; the match to TRBD2 covers 7 bases. Unmatched junction bases numbered 9, after V lost 2 bases and J lost 4 bases. The length of the CDR3 is 15 residues. Per the germline V gene, CDR1 is SQVTM and CDR2 is ANQGSEA. The CDR3 is CSVERAGDLPDTQYF. CDR3 bases: TGCAGCGTTGAACGTGCGGGGGACCTACCAGATACGCAGTATTTT.

Many counts were recorded for this clonotype. V gene TRBV9 combines with J gene TRBJ2-1, with 7 bases fitting TRBD2. The germline V gene encodes CDR1 SGDLS and CDR2 YYNGEE. The CDR3 extends over 15 amino acids. V trimming: 0 bases; J trimming: 2 bases; junction bases outside the gene matches: 2. The CDR3 region is CASSVAGLAYNEQFF. The CDR3 DNA sequence: TGTGCCAGCAGCGTAGCTGGACTAGCCTACAATGAGCAGTTCTTC.

The chain is built from TRBV12-3 or TRBV12-4 and TRBJ2-7; TRBD1 or TRBD2 may be the D gene (6 bases each). Trimming took 6 bases from V and 1 from J, leaving 13 bases between them. The length of the CDR3 is 14 residues. The CDR3 region has the DNA TGTGCCAGCAGGGAGAGGGGGAGGTCCTACGAGCAGTACTTC. Protein sequence: CASRERGRSYEQYF.

The V gene is TRBV20-1, the J gene TRBJ2-7; 13 positions agree with TRBD2. V lost 6 bases, J lost 4 bases, and 9 bases stayed unmatched. This CDR3 has 15 residues. Germline V gives CDR1 DFQATT, CDR2 SNEGSKA (reference sequence). The CDR3 DNA is TGCAGTGCAAACTACGGACTAGCGGGAGTTTACGAGCAGTACTTC. Its protein is CSANYGLAGVYEQYF.

This clonotype was seen a few times. This chain connects TRBV24-1 to TRBJ2-2; D perhaps matches TRBD1 (6 bases). This CDR3 region has 15 residues. Germline CDR1 and CDR2: KGHDR and SFDVKD. V lost 1 base and J lost 7, with 12 bases in between. CDR3 in DNA: TGTGCCACCAGTGATTTAGGACAGAAGGACGGGGAGCTGTTTTTT. Translation gives CATSDLGQKDGELFF.

This clonotype was counted a few times. This chain links TRBV7-9 with TRBJ2-2; D could derive from TRBD1 or TRBD2 (5 bases each). The CDR3 covers 17 residues. Germline V gives CDR1 SEHNR, CDR2 FQNEAQ (reference sequence). V gave up 6 bases and J gave up 2 bases, with 19 bases separating them. This CDR3 is CASRAGALSFNTGELFF. The CDR3 DNA reads as TGTGCCAGCAGAGCCGGGGCACTCAGCTTCAACACCGGGGAGCTGTTTTTT.

This clonotype turned up a few times. This chain joins TRBV7-2 and TRBJ2-3, with D perhaps TRBD2 (5 bases). Trimming stripped 1 base from V and 0 bases from J, with 11 bases between. This CDR3 spans 16 amino acids. Germline V lookup: CDR1 SGHTA, CDR2 FQGNSA. CDR3 protein: CASSLETGYSTDTQYF. For the CDR3, the DNA is TGTGCCAGCAGCTTAGAGACGGGATACAGCACAGATACGCAGTATTTT.

This clonotype was recorded a few times. The chain carries TRBV5-1 and TRBJ2-1, with 8 positions matching TRBD2. CDR3 length equals 15 residues. Trimming took 7 bases from V and 2 from J; bases not matched to a gene: 8. Germline-derived CDR1 and CDR2 are SGHRS and YFSETQ. The DNA of the CDR3 is TGCGCCAGCTTCTCTGGACTAGCTCCCTACAATGAGCAGTTCTTC. This gives the protein CASFSGLAPYNEQFF.

This clonotype was detected a few times. The chain carries TRBV7-8 and TRBJ2-4, with 7 bases that match TRBD1. With 2 bases clipped from V and 0 bases from J, the junction kept 4 bases outside the gene matches. Germline V CDR1 and CDR2: SGHVS, FQNEAQ. The CDR3 is 16 amino acids. CDR3 nucleotide sequence: TGTGCCAGCAGCTTATCGGGACAGCTAGCCAAAAACATTCAGTACTTC. It specifies CASSLSGQLAKNIQYF.

V is TRBV12-3 or TRBV12-4 and J is TRBJ2-5, with D hard to call. V lost 1 base, J lost 4 bases, and 10 bases lay in between. The CDR3 consists of 14 residues. The CDR3 region is CASSLGWGGETQYF. DNA of the CDR3: TGTGCCAGCAGTTTAGGGTGGGGTGGAGAGACCCAGTACTTC.